The entry below gives a single T cell receptor (beta chain) sequence along with its context. This sample is part of a study of blood T cell repertoires in COVID-19. Using immunoSEQ multiplex PCR, the repertoire was profiled, and TCRdb retains in-frame clones only, with some absent. The data contain about 220,000 clones, 82% of them singletons. Participants' reported clinical history set cohort assignment. The specimen sequenced was PBMCs or T cells enriched from blood (not recorded which). The sequence was obtained from an older woman who had recovered from COVID-19.

CDR3: CASSYSPGAADTQYF. As DNA, the CDR3 is TGTGCCAGCAGTTACTCTCCAGGGGCGGCAGATACGCAGTATTTT. The gene calls are TRBV6-5 and TRBJ2-3; the D gene is possibly TRBD1 (6 bases). Germline-derived CDR1 and CDR2 are MNHEY and SVGAGI. The V and J ends lost 0 bases and 4 bases respectively, with 11 bases between them. The CDR3 length is 15 residues.